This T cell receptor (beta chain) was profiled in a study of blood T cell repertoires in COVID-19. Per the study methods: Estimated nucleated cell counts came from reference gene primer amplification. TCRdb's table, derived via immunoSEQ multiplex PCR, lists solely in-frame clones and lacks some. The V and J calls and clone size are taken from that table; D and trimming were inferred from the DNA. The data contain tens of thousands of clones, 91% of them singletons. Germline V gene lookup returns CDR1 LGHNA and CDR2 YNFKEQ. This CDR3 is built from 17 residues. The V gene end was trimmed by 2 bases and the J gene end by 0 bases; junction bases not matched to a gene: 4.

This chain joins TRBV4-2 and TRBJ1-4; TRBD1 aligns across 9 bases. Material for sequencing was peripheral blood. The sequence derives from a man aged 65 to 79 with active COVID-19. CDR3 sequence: CASSQPDRGATNEKLFF. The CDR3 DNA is TGTGCCAGCAGCCAACCCGACAGGGGGGCAACTAATGAAAAACTGTTTTTT.